This T cell receptor beta chain derives from a study of T cells in localized non-small cell lung cancer. TCRdb keeps only in-frame clones here, not all; method: immunoSEQ multiplex PCR. The sample yields 86,000 or so clones, just under 85% seen once. To note about this clone: The antigen is unknown. A much larger clone differs by one base, so this may be a read error.

V lost 0 bases to trimming and J lost 0 bases; unmatched junction nucleotides: 2. The CDR3 is made up of 15 amino acids. In germline, CDR1 is SGHTA, CDR2 FQGTGA. Notes on the study in general: Appearances in adjacent lung were noted for a median 57 of the top 100 tumor clones.

The receptor was isolated from a man aged 35 to 69 with stage I lung adenocarcinoma. The chain couples TRBV7-3 to TRBJ2-7; 7 bases align to TRBD2. The material was peripheral blood, obtained before any cancer treatment. CDR3 sequence reads: CASSLTGGSSYEQYF. In DNA, the CDR3 is TGTGCCAGCAGCTTAACGGGCGGGAGCTCCTACGAGCAGTACTTC.